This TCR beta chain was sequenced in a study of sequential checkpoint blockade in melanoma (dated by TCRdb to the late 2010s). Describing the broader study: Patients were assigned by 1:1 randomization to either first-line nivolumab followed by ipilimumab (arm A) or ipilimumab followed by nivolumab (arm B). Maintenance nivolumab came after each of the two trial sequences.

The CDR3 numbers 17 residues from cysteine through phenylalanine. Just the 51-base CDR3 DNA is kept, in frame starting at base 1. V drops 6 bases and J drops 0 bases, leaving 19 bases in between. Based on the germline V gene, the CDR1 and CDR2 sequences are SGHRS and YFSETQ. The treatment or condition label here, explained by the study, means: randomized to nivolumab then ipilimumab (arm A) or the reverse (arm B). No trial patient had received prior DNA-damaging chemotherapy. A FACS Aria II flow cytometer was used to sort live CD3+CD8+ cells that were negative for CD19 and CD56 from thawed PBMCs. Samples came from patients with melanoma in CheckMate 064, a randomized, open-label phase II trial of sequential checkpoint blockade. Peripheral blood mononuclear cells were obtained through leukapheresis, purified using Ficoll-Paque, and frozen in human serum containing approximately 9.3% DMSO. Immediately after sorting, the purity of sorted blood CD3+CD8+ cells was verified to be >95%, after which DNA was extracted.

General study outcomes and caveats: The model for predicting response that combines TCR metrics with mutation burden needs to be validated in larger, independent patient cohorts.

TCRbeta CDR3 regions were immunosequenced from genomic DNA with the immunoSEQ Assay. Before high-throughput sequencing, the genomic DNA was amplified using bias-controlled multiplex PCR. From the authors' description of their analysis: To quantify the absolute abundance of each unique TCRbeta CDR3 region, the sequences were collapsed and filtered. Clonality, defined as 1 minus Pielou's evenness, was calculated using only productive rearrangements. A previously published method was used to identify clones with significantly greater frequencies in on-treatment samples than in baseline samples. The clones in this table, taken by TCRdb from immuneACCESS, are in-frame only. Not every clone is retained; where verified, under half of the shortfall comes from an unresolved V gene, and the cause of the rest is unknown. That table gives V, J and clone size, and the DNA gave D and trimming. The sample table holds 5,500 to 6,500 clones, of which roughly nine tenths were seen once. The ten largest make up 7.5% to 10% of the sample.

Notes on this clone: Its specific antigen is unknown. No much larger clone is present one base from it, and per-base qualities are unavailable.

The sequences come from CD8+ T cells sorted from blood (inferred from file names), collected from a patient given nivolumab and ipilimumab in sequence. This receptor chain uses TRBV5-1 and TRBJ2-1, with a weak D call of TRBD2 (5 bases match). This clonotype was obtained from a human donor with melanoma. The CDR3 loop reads CASTFRLQGSSYNEQFF. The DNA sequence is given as TGCGCCAGCACCTTCCGGCTACAAGGGAGCTCCTACAATGAGCAGTTCTTC.